The 6 T cell receptor beta chains below come from one sample, sequenced in a study of blood T cell repertoires in COVID-19. The assay was immunoSEQ multiplex PCR, and TCRdb's table has in-frame clones only and misses some. Seen here are more than 200,000 clones, around 90% observed once, and the top ten hold approximately 0.7%. The specimen sequenced was peripheral blood. Receptors were obtained from a human donor in a cohort sampled during active COVID-19.

CDR3 residues: CAWSMTGDYGYTF. In DNA form, the CDR3 reads TGTGCCTGGAGTATGACAGGGGACTATGGCTACACCTTC. The chain joins TRBV30 to TRBJ1-2; TRBD1 aligns across 8 bases. The CDR3 is 13 residues long. The V gene's germline CDR1 is GTSNPN and CDR2 SVGIG (reference sequence). The V gene end was trimmed by 2 bases and the J gene end by 3 bases; junction bases not matched to a gene: 2. Supplemented by reference TRBV30 and TRBJ1-2, the full variable domain reads SQTIHQWPATLVQPVGSPLSLECTVEGTSNPNLYWYRQAAGRGLQLLFYSVGIGQISSEVPQNLSASRPQDRQFILSSKKLLLSDSGFYLCAWSMTGDYGYTFGSGTRLTVV.

This chain uses TRBV10-1 with TRBJ2-1; 8 bases match TRBD2. CDR3 length equals 18 residues. CDR1 and CDR2 (germline): WNHNN, SYGVQD (reference sequence). V lost 3 bases and J lost 0; bases outside the gene matches: 10. This CDR3 is CASSETGLAGISYNEQFF. As DNA, the CDR3 is TGCGCCAGCAGTGAAACAGGGTTAGCGGGGATCTCCTACAATGAGCAGTTCTTC.

The chain joins TRBV5-8 to TRBJ1-2; a weak D match, TRBD1 (6 bases). The CDR3 loop spans 16 amino acids. Germline V CDR1 and CDR2: SGHTS, YDEGEE. Trimming took off 3 bases at V and 2 bases at J, with 17 bases between the two ends. The CDR3 loop reads CASSSIGGAVNYGYTF. The CDR3 nucleotides are TGTGCCAGCAGCTCCATCGGGGGGGCGGTAAACTATGGCTACACCTTC.

The chain carries TRBV11-2 and TRBJ2-5; D might be TRBD2 (6 bases). The CDR3 runs to 15 residues. Per the germline V gene, CDR1 is SGHAT and CDR2 is FQNNGV. V was pared by 5 bases and J by 10 bases, with 23 bases between. For the CDR3, the DNA is TGTGCCAGCAGCCCCTTAGGAGGGATAGGAGATAGCCAGTACTTC. Protein: CASSPLGGIGDSQYF.

The chain employs TRBV7-2 and TRBJ1-5, with 9 bases lining up with TRBD1. CDR1 and CDR2 from the germline V gene are SGHTA and FQGNSA. V dropped 2 bases and J dropped 6; count of bases not matched to a gene: 5. CDR3 length: 15 amino acids. The CDR3 coding sequence is TGTGCCAGCAGCTTATTCGCGACAGGGGGTCAGCCCCAGCATTTT. It translates to CASSLFATGGQPQHF.

This clone occurred once. The chain carries TRBV5-4 and TRBJ2-7; D possibly corresponds to TRBD1 (6 bases). The CDR3 runs 11 residues. Deletions cut 7 bases from V and 5 bases from J, with 10 bases between. Germline CDR1 is SGHNT and CDR2 is YYREEE (reference sequence). The CDR3 region is CASFKGDEQYF. The CDR3 nucleotides read TGTGCCAGCTTTAAGGGGGACGAGCAGTACTTC.